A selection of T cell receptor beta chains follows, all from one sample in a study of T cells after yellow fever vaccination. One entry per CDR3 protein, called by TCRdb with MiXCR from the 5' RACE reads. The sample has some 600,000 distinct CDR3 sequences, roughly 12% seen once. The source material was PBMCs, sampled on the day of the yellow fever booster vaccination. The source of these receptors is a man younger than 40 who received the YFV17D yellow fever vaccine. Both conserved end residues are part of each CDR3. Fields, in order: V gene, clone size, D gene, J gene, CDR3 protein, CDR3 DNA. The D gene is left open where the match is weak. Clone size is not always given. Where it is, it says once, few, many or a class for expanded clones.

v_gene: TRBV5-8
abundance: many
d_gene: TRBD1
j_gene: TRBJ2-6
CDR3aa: CASSLDRVGANVLTF
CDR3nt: TGTGCCAGCAGCCTAGACAGGGTTGGGGCCAACGTCCTGACTTTC

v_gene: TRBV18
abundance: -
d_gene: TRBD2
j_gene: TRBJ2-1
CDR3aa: CASSTYSGAISYNEQFF
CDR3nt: TGTGCCAGCTCAACTTATAGCGGGGCTATCTCCTACAATGAGCAGTTCTTC

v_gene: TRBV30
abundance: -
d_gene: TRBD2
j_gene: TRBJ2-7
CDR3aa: CAWSGLAIGYEQYF
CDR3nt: TGTGCCTGGAGTGGACTAGCGATAGGGTACGAGCAGTACTTC

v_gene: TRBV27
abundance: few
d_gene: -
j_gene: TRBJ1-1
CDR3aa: CASRRASGTEAFF
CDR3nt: TGTGCCAGCAGAAGGGCTTCGGGCACTGAAGCTTTCTTT

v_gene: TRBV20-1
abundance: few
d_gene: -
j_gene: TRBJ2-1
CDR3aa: CSATDSYSYNEQFF
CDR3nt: TGCAGTGCAACCGACTCCTACTCCTACAATGAGCAGTTCTTC

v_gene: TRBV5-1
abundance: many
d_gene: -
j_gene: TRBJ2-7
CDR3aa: CASSWGPSGEQYF
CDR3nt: TGCGCCAGCAGCTGGGGCCCGTCTGGTGAGCAGTACTTC

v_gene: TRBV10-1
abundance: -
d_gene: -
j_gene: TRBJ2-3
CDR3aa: CASSGSFRDKRGSTDTQYF
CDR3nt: TGCGCCAGCAGTGGCTCCTTCCGGGACAAACGAGGGAGCACAGATACGCAGTATTTT

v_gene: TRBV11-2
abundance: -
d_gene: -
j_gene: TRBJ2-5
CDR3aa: CASSIGIKRETQYF
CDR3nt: TGTGCCAGCAGCATCGGGATCAAGCGGGAGACCCAGTACTTC

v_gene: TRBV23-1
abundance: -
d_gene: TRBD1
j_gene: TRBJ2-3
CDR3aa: CASSQDRVGDTQYF
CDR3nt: TGCGCCAGCAGTCAAGACAGGGTGGGAGATACGCAGTATTTT

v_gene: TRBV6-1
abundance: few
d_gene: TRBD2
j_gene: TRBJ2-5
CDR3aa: CASSDGLAGTETQYF
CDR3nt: TGTGCCAGCAGTGACGGACTAGCGGGAACGGAGACCCAGTACTTC

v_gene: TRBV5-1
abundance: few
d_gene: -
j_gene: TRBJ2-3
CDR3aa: CASSPGRENPDTQYF
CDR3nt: TGCGCCAGCAGCCCGGGACGGGAGAACCCAGATACGCAGTATTTT

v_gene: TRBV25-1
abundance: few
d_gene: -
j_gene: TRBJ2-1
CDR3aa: CASSEVREQFF
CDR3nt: TGTGCCAGCAGTGAAGTGAGAGAGCAGTTCTTC

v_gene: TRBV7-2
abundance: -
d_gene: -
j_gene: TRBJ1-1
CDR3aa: CASSSLGRARAEAFF
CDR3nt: TGTGCCAGCAGCTCGCTGGGGAGGGCGAGGGCTGAAGCTTTCTTT

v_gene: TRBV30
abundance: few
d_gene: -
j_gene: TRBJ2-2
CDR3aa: CAWDPFGGTRANTGELFF
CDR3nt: TGTGCCTGGGACCCGTTTGGGGGAACCCGCGCGAACACCGGGGAGCTGTTTTTT

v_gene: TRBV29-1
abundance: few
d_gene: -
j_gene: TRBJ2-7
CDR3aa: CSAGAVSYEQYF
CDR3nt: TGCAGTGCCGGTGCTGTGTCCTACGAGCAGTACTTC

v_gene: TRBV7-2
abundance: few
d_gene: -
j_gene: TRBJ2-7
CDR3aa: CASSLAWDQTYEQYF
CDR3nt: TGTGCCAGCAGCCTAGCGTGGGACCAAACCTACGAGCAGTACTTC

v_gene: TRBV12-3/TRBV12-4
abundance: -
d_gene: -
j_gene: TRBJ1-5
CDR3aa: CASSLGRTSNQPQHF
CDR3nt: TGTGCCAGCAGTTTGGGCAGGACAAGCAATCAGCCCCAGCATTTT

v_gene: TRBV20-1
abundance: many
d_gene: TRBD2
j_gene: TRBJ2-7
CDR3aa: CSARMVLAGRLAYEQYF
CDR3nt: TGCAGTGCTAGGATGGTGCTAGCGGGTCGTCTTGCCTACGAGCAGTACTTC

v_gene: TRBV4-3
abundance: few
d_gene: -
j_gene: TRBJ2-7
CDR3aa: CASSQDIGGGGSYEQYF
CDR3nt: TGCGCCAGCAGCCAAGATATAGGGGGCGGGGGATCCTACGAGCAGTACTTC

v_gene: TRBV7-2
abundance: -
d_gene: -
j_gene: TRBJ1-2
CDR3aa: CASSLVGRGVGGGYTF
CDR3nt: TGTGCCAGCAGCTTAGTGGGGCGCGGGGTAGGAGGTGGCTACACCTTC

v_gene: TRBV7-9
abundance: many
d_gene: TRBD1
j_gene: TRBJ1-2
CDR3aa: CASSRDREGYTF
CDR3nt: TGTGCCAGCAGCCGGGACAGGGAAGGCTACACCTTC

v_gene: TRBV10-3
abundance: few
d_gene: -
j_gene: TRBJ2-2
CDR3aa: CAISKDRNANTGELFF
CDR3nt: TGTGCCATCAGTAAAGACAGAAACGCGAACACCGGGGAGCTGTTTTTT

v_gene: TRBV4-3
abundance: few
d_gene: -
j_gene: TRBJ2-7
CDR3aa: CASSQELVGWVGSVYEQYF
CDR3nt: TGCGCCAGCAGCCAAGAATTAGTAGGATGGGTCGGGAGCGTTTACGAGCAGTACTTC

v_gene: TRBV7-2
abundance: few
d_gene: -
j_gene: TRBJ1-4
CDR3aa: CASSLVGTDEKLFF
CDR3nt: TGTGCCAGCAGCTTAGTCGGGACGGATGAAAAACTGTTTTTT

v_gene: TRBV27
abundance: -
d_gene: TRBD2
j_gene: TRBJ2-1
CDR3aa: CASSLPGGTAYNEQFF
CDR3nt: TGTGCCAGCAGTTTACCGGGGGGGACGGCCTACAATGAGCAGTTCTTC

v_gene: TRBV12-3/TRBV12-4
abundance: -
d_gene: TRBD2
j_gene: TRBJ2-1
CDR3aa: CASKKGLAGRDNEQFF
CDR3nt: TGTGCCAGCAAGAAGGGACTAGCGGGCCGTGACAATGAGCAGTTCTTC

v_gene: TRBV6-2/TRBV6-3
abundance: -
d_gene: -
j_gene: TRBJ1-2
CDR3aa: CASRSQAYYGYTF
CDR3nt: TGTGCCAGCAGAAGTCAGGCTTACTATGGCTACACCTTC

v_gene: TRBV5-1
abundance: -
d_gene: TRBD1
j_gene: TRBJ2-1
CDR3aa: CASSLQGAVYNEQFF
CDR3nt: TGCGCCAGCAGCTTACAGGGGGCGGTCTACAATGAGCAGTTCTTC

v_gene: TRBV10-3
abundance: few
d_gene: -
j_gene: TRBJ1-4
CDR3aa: CAISENMKKLFF
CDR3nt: TGTGCCATCAGTGAGAACATGAAAAAACTGTTTTTT

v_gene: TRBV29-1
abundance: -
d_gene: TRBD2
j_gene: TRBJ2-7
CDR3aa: CSVRLAGGPSEQYF
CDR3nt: TGCAGCGTGCGACTAGCGGGAGGGCCTTCCGAGCAGTACTTC

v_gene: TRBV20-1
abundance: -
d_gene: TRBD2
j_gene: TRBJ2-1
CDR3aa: CSASSGRGQFF
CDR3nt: TGCAGTGCTAGTAGCGGGAGAGGGCAGTTCTTC

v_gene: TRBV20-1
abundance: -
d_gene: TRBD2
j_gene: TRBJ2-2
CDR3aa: CSARVSGRAGTGELFF
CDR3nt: TGCAGTGCTAGGGTTAGCGGGAGGGCCGGCACCGGGGAGCTGTTTTTT

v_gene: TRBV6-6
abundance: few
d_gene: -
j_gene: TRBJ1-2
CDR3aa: CASKQAIYGYTF
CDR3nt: TGTGCCAGCAAACAGGCCATCTATGGCTACACCTTC

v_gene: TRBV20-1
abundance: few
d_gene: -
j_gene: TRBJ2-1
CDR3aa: CSASFTNEQFF
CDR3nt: TGCAGTGCTAGCTTCACCAATGAGCAGTTCTTC

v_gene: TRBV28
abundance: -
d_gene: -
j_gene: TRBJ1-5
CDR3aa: CASSSGGNGQPQHF
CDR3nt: TGTGCCAGCAGCTCCGGGGGTAACGGCCAGCCCCAGCATTTT

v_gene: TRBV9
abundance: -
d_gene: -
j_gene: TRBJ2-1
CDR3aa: CASSVYGNNEQFF
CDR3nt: TGTGCCAGCAGCGTATACGGAAACAATGAGCAGTTCTTC

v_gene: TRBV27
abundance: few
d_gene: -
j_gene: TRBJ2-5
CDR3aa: CASSFGPPTQETQYF
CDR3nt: TGTGCCAGCAGTTTTGGCCCGCCTACCCAAGAGACCCAGTACTTC

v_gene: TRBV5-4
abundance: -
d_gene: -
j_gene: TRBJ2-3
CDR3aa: CASGTPNPDTQYF
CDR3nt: TGTGCCAGCGGGACCCCAAACCCAGATACGCAGTATTTT

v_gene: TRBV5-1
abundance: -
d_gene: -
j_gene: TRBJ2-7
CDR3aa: CASSNAPDSQQYF
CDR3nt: TGCGCCAGCAGCAATGCCCCTGACAGCCAGCAGTACTTC

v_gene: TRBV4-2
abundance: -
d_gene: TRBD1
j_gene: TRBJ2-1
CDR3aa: CASSQPGQGAVDEQFF
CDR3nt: TGTGCCAGCAGCCAACCCGGACAGGGGGCGGTTGATGAGCAGTTCTTC

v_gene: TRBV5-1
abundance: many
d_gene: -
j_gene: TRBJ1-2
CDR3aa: CASSFVGSLNYGYTF
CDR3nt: TGCGCCAGCAGCTTCGTTGGATCCCTGAACTATGGCTACACCTTC

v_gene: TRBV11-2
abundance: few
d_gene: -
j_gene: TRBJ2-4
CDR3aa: CASSLGGAQLIQYF
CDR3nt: TGTGCCAGCAGCTTAGGCGGGGCCCAACTCATTCAGTACTTC

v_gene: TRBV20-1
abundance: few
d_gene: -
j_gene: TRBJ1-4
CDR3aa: CSARDYRERGEEKLFF
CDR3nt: TGCAGTGCTAGAGATTATCGGGAGAGGGGCGAAGAAAAACTGTTTTTT

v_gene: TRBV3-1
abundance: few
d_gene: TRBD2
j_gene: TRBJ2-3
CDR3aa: CASSQGLAGLRDTQYF
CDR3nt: TGTGCCAGCAGCCAAGGACTAGCGGGGCTCAGGGATACGCAGTATTTT

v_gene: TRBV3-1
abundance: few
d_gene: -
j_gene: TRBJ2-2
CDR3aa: CASSQFGATELFF
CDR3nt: TGTGCCAGCAGCCAGTTCGGGGCCACGGAGCTGTTTTTT